This passage covers 10 T cell receptor beta chains from one sample sequenced in a study of T cell repertoires in cytomegalovirus infection. TCRdb fed the reads into MiXCR, producing one record per CDR3 protein. This repertoire shows a few hundred thousand distinct CDR3 sequences, approximately 40% found once; its top ten account for over 45%. Their antigens remain unidentified. The source material was cultured PBMCs, sampled from culture after CMV antigen stimulation. These receptors all come from a human donor in good health (CMV status not recorded). Some clones in this sample may be carry-over from other donors' samples.

The V and J genes are TRBV2 and TRBJ1-4, with a tentative D call TRBD1 (5 bases). CDR3 length: 19 amino acids. With 4 bases removed from V and 0 bases from J, the gap between germline ends came to 21 bases. Germline CDR1 and CDR2: SNHLY and FYNNEI. CDR3 sequence reads: CASSGGTFWAAATNEKLFF. In nucleotides, the CDR3 is TGTGCCAGCAGTGGAGGGACGTTTTGGGCGGCTGCAACTAATGAAAAACTGTTTTTT.

The chain combines TRBV19 with TRBJ1-5; 8 nucleotides align to TRBD1. The germline gives CDR1 LNHDA, CDR2 SQIVND (reference sequence). The J segment lost 6 bases and the V segment lost 5 bases, leaving 6 bases of the junction unmatched. There are 14 residues in the CDR3. CDR3 loop: CASSPGTGIQPQHF. The CDR3 coding sequence is TGTGCCAGTAGTCCCGGGACAGGCATTCAGCCCCAGCATTTT.

The table lists this clonotype with a few counts. This CDR3 reads CASSNSATSGRVSYNEQFF. In DNA form, the CDR3 reads TGTGCCAGCAGCAACTCCGCGACTAGCGGGAGGGTTTCCTACAATGAGCAGTTCTTC. The chain recombines TRBV7-2 with TRBJ2-1, with 14 bases identical to TRBD2. This CDR3 is built from 19 residues. CDR1 is SGHTA and CDR2 is FQGNSA in the germline V gene. After removal of 5 bases from V and 1 base from J, the junction contained 10 bases not matched to a gene.

The J gene is TRBJ2-7, the V gene TRBV6-1; 9 positions agree with TRBD1. V lost 6 bases, J lost 4 bases, and 10 bases stayed unmatched. Germline assignment: CDR1 MNHNS and CDR2 SASEGT. The CDR3 is 15 amino acids. CDR3 protein: CASRKSGQGIYEQYF. The CDR3 nucleotides are TGTGCCAGCAGGAAGAGCGGACAGGGGATATACGAGCAGTACTTC.

The V and J genes are TRBV6-1 and TRBJ2-1; 8 nucleotides agree with TRBD2. Germline-derived CDR1 and CDR2 are MNHNS and SASEGT. The CDR3 is 15 residues long. The V segment lost 3 bases and the J segment 4 bases; nucleotides outside the gene matches: 5. The CDR3 sequence is CASSDIGTSYNEQFF. The CDR3 DNA reads TGTGCCAGCAGTGATATCGGGACTAGTTACAATGAGCAGTTCTTC.

The rearrangement links TRBV6-5 to TRBJ2-3, with 10 bases lining up with TRBD2. This CDR3 spans 19 amino acids. V lost 5 bases, J lost 2 bases, and 16 bases stayed unmatched. Germline V gene sequence: CDR1 MNHEY, CDR2 SVGAGI. CDR3 in amino acids: CASSPLPGVAGGYTDTQYF. The CDR3 coding sequence is TGTGCCAGCAGTCCCCTCCCGGGGGTAGCGGGAGGTTACACAGATACGCAGTATTTT.

The J gene is TRBJ1-1, the V gene TRBV6-1; D gene uncertain. The CDR3 is made up of 15 amino acids. Trimming removed 1 base from V and 4 bases from J, with 13 bases in between. Germline CDR1 reads MNHNS; CDR2 reads SASEGT. Here the CDR3 reads CASSEVVGDSTEAFF. DNA of the CDR3: TGTGCCAGCAGTGAAGTCGTCGGGGATAGCACTGAAGCTTTCTTT.

This clonotype showed up just a few times. The chain is built from TRBV5-1 and TRBJ2-3, with D tentatively TRBD2 (6 bases). V was cut by 2 bases and J by 6 bases, with 13 bases left in between. The CDR3 is made up of 14 amino acids. Germline V lookup: CDR1 SGHRS, CDR2 YFSETQ. The CDR3 loop is CASSFGGLRDTQYF. CDR3 nucleotides: TGCGCCAGCAGCTTCGGGGGACTTAGGGATACGCAGTATTTT.

This clonotype was seen a few times. V is TRBV6-2 or TRBV6-3 and J is TRBJ2-2; 7 positions match TRBD2. Looked up from germline, CDR1 is MNHEY and CDR2 is SVGEGT. After removal of 6 bases from V and 1 base from J, the junction contained 5 bases not matched to a gene. The CDR3 length is 15 residues. The CDR3 DNA reads TGTGCCAGCAGCCGGGGGGTACAGAACACCGGGGAGCTGTTTTTT. Its protein is CASSRGVQNTGELFF.

The V call is TRBV4-2, the J call TRBJ2-7; D unclear. The CDR3 consists of 15 residues. Germline CDR1 is LGHNA and CDR2 is YNFKEQ. V was clipped by 0 bases and J by 6 bases, with 15 bases between them. The CDR3 loop reads CASSQDLRQVSEQYF. CDR3 nucleotide sequence: TGTGCCAGCAGCCAAGATTTGAGACAAGTCTCCGAGCAGTACTTC.